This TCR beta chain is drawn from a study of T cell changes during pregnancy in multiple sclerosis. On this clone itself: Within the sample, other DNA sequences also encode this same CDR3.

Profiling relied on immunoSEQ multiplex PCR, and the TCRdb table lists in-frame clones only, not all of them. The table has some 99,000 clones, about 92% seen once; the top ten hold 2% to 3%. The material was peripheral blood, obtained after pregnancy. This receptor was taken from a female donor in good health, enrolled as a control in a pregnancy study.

CDR3: CSVGTGGTDTQYF. CDR3 coding DNA: TGCAGCGTGGGGACGGGGGGCACAGATACGCAGTATTTT. The J gene is TRBJ2-3, the V gene TRBV29-1, with D possibly TRBD2 on 6 matching bases. CDR1 and CDR2 (germline): SQVTM, ANQGSEA. The CDR3 spans 13 residues. The ends were cut back, 6 bases at V and 1 base at J, with 11 bases in the middle.